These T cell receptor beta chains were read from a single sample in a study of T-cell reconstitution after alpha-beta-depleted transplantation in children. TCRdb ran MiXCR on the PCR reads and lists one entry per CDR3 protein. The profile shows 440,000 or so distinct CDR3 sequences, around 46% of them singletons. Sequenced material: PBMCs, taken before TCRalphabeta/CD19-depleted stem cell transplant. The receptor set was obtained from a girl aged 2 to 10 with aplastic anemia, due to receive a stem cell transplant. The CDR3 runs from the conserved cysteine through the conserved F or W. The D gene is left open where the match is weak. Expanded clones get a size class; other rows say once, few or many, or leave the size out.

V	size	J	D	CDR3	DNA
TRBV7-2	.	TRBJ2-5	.	CASSVRRTQETQYF	TGTGCCAGCAGCGTGAGGCGGACCCAAGAGACCCAGTACTTC
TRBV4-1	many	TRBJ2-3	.	CASSQTTPGDTQYF	TGCGCCAGCAGCCAGACGACTCCCGGGGATACGCAGTATTTT
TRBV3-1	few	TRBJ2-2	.	CASSDWDGSTGELFF	TGTGCCAGCAGCGATTGGGACGGTTCGACCGGGGAGCTGTTTTTT
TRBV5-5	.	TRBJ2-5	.	CASSAEVSGVEETQYF	TGTGCCAGCAGCGCCGAGGTTTCGGGGGTAGAAGAGACCCAGTACTTC
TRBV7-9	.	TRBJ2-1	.	CASSPGESYNEQFF	TGTGCCAGCAGCCCAGGGGAGTCCTACAATGAGCAGTTCTTC
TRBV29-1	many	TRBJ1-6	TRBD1	CSARTGDSLHF	TGCAGCGCGCGGACAGGGGATAGCCTCCACTTT
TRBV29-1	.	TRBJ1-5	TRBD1	CSVQTGNSNQPQHF	TGCAGCGTCCAGACAGGGAATAGCAATCAGCCCCAGCATTTT
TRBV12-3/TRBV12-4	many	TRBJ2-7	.	CASSLGSSYEQYF	TGTGCCAGCAGTTTGGGGAGCTCCTACGAGCAGTACTTC
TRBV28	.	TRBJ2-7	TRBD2	CASQESGVSYEQYF	TGTGCCAGCCAAGAGAGCGGGGTCTCCTACGAGCAGTACTTC
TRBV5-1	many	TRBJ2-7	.	CASSLDGVYEQYF	TGCGCCAGCAGCTTGGATGGAGTCTACGAGCAGTACTTC
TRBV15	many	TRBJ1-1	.	CATSKGLSVMNTEAFF	TGTGCCACCAGCAAAGGGTTGAGTGTCATGAACACTGAAGCTTTCTTT
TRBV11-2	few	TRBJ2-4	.	CASSLQFEADRAKNIQYF	TGTGCCAGCAGCTTACAGTTCGAGGCTGACCGAGCCAAAAACATTCAGTACTTC
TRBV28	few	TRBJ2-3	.	CASSFHDTQYF	TGTGCCAGCAGTTTTCACGATACGCAGTATTTT
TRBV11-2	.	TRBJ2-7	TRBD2	CASSFGTSGRSSYEQYF	TGTGCCAGCAGCTTCGGGACTAGCGGACGGAGCTCCTACGAGCAGTACTTC
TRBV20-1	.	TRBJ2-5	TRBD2	CCAARLAGRRVKETQYF	TGCTGTGCTGCGAGACTAGCGGGCCGGCGCGTTAAAGAGACCCAGTACTTC
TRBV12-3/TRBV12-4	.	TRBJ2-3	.	CASGPSEDTDTQYF	TGTGCCAGCGGACCGTCAGAAGACACAGATACGCAGTATTTT
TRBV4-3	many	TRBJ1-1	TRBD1	CASSPRGLAEAFF	TGCGCCAGCAGCCCAAGGGGGCTCGCTGAAGCTTTCTTT